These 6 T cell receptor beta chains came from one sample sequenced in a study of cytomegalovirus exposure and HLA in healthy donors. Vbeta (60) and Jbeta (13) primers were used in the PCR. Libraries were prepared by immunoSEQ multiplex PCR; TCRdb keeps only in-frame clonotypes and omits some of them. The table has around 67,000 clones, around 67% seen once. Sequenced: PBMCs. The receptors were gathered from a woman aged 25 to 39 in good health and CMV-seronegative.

This chain's CDR3 is CASSGGAPYEQYF. The CDR3 DNA reads as TGTGCCAGCAGCGGCGGGGCACCCTACGAGCAGTACTTC. The rearrangement uses TRBV7-2 and TRBJ2-7, with D possibly matching TRBD2 (6 bases). CDR1 and CDR2 from the germline V gene are SGHTA and FQGNSA. V lost 5 bases, J lost 2 bases, and 10 bases lay in between. The CDR3 consists of 13 residues. The variable domain in full, with the rest retrieved from reference TRBV7-2 and TRBJ2-7, is GAGVSQSPSNKVTEKGKDVELRCDPISGHTALYWYRQSLGQGLEFLIYFQGNSAPDKSGLPSDRFSAERTGGSVSTLTIQRTQQEDSAVYLCASSGGAPYEQYFGPGTRLTVT.

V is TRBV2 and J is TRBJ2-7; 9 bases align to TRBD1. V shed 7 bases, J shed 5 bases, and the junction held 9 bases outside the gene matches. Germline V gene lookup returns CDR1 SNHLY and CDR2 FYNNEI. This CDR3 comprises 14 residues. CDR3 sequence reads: CASNNRDREDEQYF. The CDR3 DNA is TGTGCCAGCAATAACCGGGACAGGGAGGACGAGCAGTACTTC.

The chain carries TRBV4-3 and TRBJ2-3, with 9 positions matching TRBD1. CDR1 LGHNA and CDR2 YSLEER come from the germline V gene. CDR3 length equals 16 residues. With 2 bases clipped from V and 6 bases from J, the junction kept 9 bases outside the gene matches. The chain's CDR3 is CASSQSGQGIVDTQYF. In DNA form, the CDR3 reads TGCGCCAGCAGCCAATCGGGACAGGGAATTGTTGATACGCAGTATTTT.

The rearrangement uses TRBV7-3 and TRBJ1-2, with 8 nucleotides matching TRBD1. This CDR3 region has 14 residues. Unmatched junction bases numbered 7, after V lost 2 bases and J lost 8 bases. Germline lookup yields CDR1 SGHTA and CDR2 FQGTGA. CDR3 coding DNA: TGTGCCAGCAGCTTAGGGGGCAGGGGGCAAGGCTACACCTTC. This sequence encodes CASSLGGRGQGYTF.

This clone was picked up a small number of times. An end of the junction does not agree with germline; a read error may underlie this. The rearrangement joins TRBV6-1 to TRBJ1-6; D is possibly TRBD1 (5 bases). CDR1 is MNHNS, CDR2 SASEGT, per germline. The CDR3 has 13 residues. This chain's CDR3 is CASSEAGEGPWDF. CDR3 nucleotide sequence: TGTGCCAGCAGTGAAGCGGGGGAGGGCCCTTGGGATTTT.

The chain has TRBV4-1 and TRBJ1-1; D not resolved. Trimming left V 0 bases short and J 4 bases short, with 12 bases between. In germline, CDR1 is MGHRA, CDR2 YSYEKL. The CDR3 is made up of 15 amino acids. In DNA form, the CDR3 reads TGCGCCAGCAGCCAAGATCCCTTAGTACTCACTGAAGCTTTCTTT. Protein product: CASSQDPLVLTEAFF.